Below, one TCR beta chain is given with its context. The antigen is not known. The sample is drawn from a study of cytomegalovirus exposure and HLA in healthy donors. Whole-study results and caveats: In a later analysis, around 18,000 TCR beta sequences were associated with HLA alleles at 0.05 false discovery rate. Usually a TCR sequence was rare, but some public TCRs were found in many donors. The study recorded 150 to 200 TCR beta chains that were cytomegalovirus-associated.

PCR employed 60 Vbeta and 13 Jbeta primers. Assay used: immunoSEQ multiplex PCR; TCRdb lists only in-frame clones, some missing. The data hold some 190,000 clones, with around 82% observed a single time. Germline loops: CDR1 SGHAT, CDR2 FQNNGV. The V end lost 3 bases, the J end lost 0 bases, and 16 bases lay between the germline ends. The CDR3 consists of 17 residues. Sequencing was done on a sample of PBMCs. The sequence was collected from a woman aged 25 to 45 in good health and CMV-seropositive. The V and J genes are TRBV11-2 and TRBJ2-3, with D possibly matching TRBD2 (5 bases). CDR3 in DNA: TGTGCCAGCAGCTTCACGGGCGGGTCATCTAGCACAGATACGCAGTATTTT. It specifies CASSFTGGSSSTDTQYF.